These 27 T cell receptor beta chains were sequenced from one sample in a study of CD8 T cells in Susac syndrome. Random hexamers served to reverse transcribe roughly 0.45 to 1 ug RNA. In TCRdb, the immunoSEQ multiplex PCR reads were re-called with MiXCR into one record per CDR3 protein. The sample lists some 200,000 distinct CDR3 sequences; almost 96% were seen once. Sequenced material: CD4+ T cells from PBMCs. These receptor sequences come from a human donor with Susac syndrome.

The chain combines TRBV20-1 with TRBJ2-7; D gene uncertain. CDR1 is DFQATT, CDR2 SNEGSKA, per germline (reference sequence). Trimming shortened V by 3 bases and J by 6 bases, and 12 bases separated the two germline ends. The CDR3 sequence is 12 residues long. The CDR3 loop is CSASPRSSEQYF. The CDR3 coding sequence is TGCAGTGCTAGCCCGAGATCGTCCGAGCAGTACTTC.

The chain carries TRBV28 and TRBJ1-5; 8 nucleotides agree with TRBD1. V dropped 6 bases and J dropped 9; count of bases not matched to a gene: 4. CDR3 length equals 12 residues. CDR1 and CDR2 from the germline V gene are MDHEN and SYDVKM. The CDR3 here is CASRRTGRPQHF. The CDR3 DNA reads TGTGCCAGCAGGCGGACAGGGCGGCCCCAGCATTTT. The entire variable domain, with the rest obtained from reference TRBV28 and TRBJ1-5, is as follows: DVKVTQSSRYLVKRTGEKVFLECVQDMDHENMFWYRQDPGLGLRLIYFSYDVKMKEKGDIPEGYSVSREKKERFSLILESASTNQTSMYLCASRRTGRPQHFGDGTRLSIL.

The V and J genes are TRBV7-2 and TRBJ2-5; D unresolved. Looked up from germline, CDR1 is SGHTA and CDR2 is FQGNSA. This CDR3 spans 14 amino acids. V lost 5 bases and J lost 2, with 12 bases in between. The CDR3 reads CASSGRWGQETQYF. The DNA of the CDR3 is TGTGCCAGCAGCGGGCGGTGGGGTCAAGAGACCCAGTACTTC.

This chain links TRBV27 with TRBJ2-7; D ambiguous. This CDR3 has 9 residues. V lost 10 bases and J lost 2, with 3 bases in between. Germline V gene lookup returns CDR1 MNHEY and CDR2 SMNVEV (reference sequence). CDR3 protein: CAIPYEQYF. The CDR3 DNA is TGTGCCATTCCCTACGAGCAGTACTTC.

This clonotype was observed a single time. The chain carries TRBV6-5 and TRBJ2-4; 8 bases are a match to TRBD2. The germline V gene encodes CDR1 MNHEY and CDR2 SVGAGI. The CDR3 covers 13 residues. V dropped 5 bases and J dropped 11; count of bases not matched to a gene: 8. The CDR3 nucleotides are TGTGCCAGCAGTCACCCGACTAGCGCCGTTCAGTACTTC. The encoded protein is CASSHPTSAVQYF.

The chain recombines TRBV5-1 with TRBJ2-1; TRBD1 might be the D (5 bases). Germline V gene lookup returns CDR1 SGHRS and CDR2 YFSETQ. V was trimmed by 0 bases and J by 10 bases, leaving 8 bases between them. The CDR3 has 12 residues. CDR3 sequence (DNA): TGCGCCAGCAGCTTGGTAGGGGTCGAGCAGTTCTTC. It encodes CASSLVGVEQFF.

This clonotype is a singleton in its sample. The chain uses TRBV7-2 and TRBJ2-7; 9 nucleotides match TRBD2. Germline CDR1 is SGHTA and CDR2 is FQGNSA. With 2 bases clipped from V and 6 bases from J, the junction kept 5 bases outside the gene matches. The CDR3 spans 14 residues. CDR3 protein: CASSLKGGGAEQYF. CDR3 DNA sequence: TGTGCCAGCAGCTTAAAAGGCGGGGGGGCCGAGCAGTACTTC.

The rearrangement joins TRBV11-2 to TRBJ2-3; D may be TRBD2 (7 bases). V lost 2 bases and J 5 bases, leaving 11 bases between the germline ends. Germline-derived CDR1 and CDR2 are SGHAT and FQNNGV. This CDR3 is 14 amino acids long. The CDR3 bases are TGTGCCAGCAGCTTACGGGGGGCATTAGATACGCAGTATTTT. Amino acids: CASSLRGALDTQYF.

The rearrangement uses TRBV20-1 and TRBJ2-3; the D gene is possibly TRBD2 (6 bases). Trimming removed 2 bases at V and 2 bases at J, with 11 bases between. Looked up from germline, CDR1 is DFQATT and CDR2 is SNEGSKA (reference sequence). The CDR3 is 14 amino acids. The CDR3 region is CSARWAGTTDTQYF. CDR3 bases: TGCAGTGCTAGATGGGCGGGGACCACAGATACGCAGTATTTT.

The chain joins TRBV5-1 to TRBJ2-1; the match to TRBD1 covers 9 bases. Germline CDR1 and CDR2: SGHRS and YFSETQ. V was pared by 5 bases and J by 6 bases, with 9 bases of the junction left unmatched. CDR3 size: 15 residues. CDR3 in amino acids: CASRYSGTGRNEQFF. The CDR3, as DNA: TGCGCCAGCAGGTACTCCGGGACAGGGCGCAATGAGCAGTTCTTC.

The V call is TRBV3-1, the J call TRBJ2-2; 7 bases align to TRBD2. Germline-derived CDR1 and CDR2 are LGHDT and YNNKEL (reference sequence). V was pared by 3 bases and J by 7 bases, with 8 bases of the junction left unmatched. The CDR3 covers 15 residues. The CDR3 loop reads CASSHNAGVDGELFF. In nucleotides, the CDR3 is TGTGCCAGCAGCCATAATGCGGGGGTCGACGGGGAGCTGTTTTTT. Supplemented by reference TRBV3-1 and TRBJ2-2, the full variable domain reads DTAVSQTPKYLVTQMGNDKSIKCEQNLGHDTMYWYKQDSKKFLKIMFSYNNKELIINETVPNRFSPKSPDKAHLNLHINSLELGDSAVYFCASSHNAGVDGELFFGEGSRLTVL.

The rearrangement joins TRBV5-1 to TRBJ1-4; D unresolved. Looked up from germline, CDR1 is SGHRS and CDR2 is YFSETQ. The germline V and J ends were trimmed by 0 bases and 2 bases, with 2 bases remaining between them. The CDR3 length is 13 residues. CDR3 region: CASSLATNEKLFF. The CDR3 nucleotides read TGCGCCAGCAGCTTGGCGACTAATGAAAAACTGTTTTTT.

The CDR3 region is CATSRDGRDPNYNEQFF. CDR3 DNA: TGTGCCACCAGCAGAGATGGGCGGGACCCTAACTACAATGAGCAGTTCTTC. The gene calls are TRBV15 and TRBJ2-1, with D possibly TRBD2 on 6 matching bases. The CDR3 consists of 17 residues. Germline V gene lookup returns CDR1 LNHNV and CDR2 YYDKDF (reference sequence). Between the trimmed V and J ends, which lost 0 bases and 3 bases, there was a span of 15 bases.

The chain is built from TRBV29-1 and TRBJ2-3; a possible D gene is TRBD2 (6 bases). CDR1 and CDR2 from the germline V gene are SQVTM and ANQGSEA. Trimming removed 6 bases at V and 5 bases at J, with 18 bases between. CDR3 length: 14 residues. The CDR3 sequence is CSVRDSQRIDTQYF. The CDR3 DNA reads as TGCAGCGTACGGGACTCCCAGAGAATAGATACGCAGTATTTT.

The rearrangement uses TRBV24-1 and TRBJ2-2; possible D gene TRBD2, 5 bases. The V and J ends lost 3 bases and 5 bases respectively, with 12 bases between them. The CDR3 spans 15 residues. Germline V lookup: CDR1 KGHDR, CDR2 SFDVKD. The CDR3 here is CATSDPRRGTGELFF. The CDR3 nucleotides are TGTGCCACCAGTGATCCCCGACGGGGTACCGGGGAGCTGTTTTTT.

The chain links TRBV11-2 to TRBJ2-1; 10 bases map to TRBD2. The CDR3 is 15 amino acids. Germline V gives CDR1 SGHAT, CDR2 FQNNGV. Trimming took 2 bases from V and 6 from J; bases not matched to a gene: 4. CDR3 sequence: CASSLSGLAINEQFF. As DNA, the CDR3 is TGTGCCAGCAGCTTATCGGGACTAGCGATCAATGAGCAGTTCTTC. Full variable domain (remainder filled in from reference TRBV11-2 and TRBJ2-1): EAGVAQSPRYKIIEKRQSVAFWCNPISGHATLYWYQQILGQGPKLLIQFQNNGVVDDSQLPKDRFSAERLKGVDSTLKIQPAKLEDSAVYLCASSLSGLAINEQFFGPGTRLTVL.

This chain links TRBV12-3 or TRBV12-4 with TRBJ2-5; D perhaps matches TRBD1 (6 bases). The CDR3 extends over 15 amino acids. V was pared by 5 bases and J by 5 bases, with 18 bases between. The CDR3 here is CASSSHRDERETQYF. The CDR3 DNA follows: TGTGCCAGCAGTAGCCACAGGGACGAACGGGAGACCCAGTACTTC.

This clonotype showed up just once. V is TRBV29-1 and J is TRBJ1-1, with unresolved D. The CDR3 length is 13 residues. The germline V gene has CDR1 SQVTM and CDR2 ANQGSEA. V gave up 8 bases and J gave up 6 bases, with 19 bases separating them. CDR3: CSLRRTLDAEAFF. The CDR3 DNA reads TGCAGCCTACGGAGGACCCTAGACGCTGAAGCTTTCTTT.

The gene calls are TRBV29-1 and TRBJ2-5; 10 bases agree with TRBD1. Trimming removed 5 bases from V and 5 bases from J; junction bases left unmatched: 8. Germline CDR1 SQVTM, CDR2 ANQGSEA. The CDR3 is 14 amino acids. CDR3 sequence: CSVTGTGAVETQYF. CDR3 DNA sequence: TGCAGCGTTACCGGGACAGGGGCGGTGGAGACCCAGTACTTC.

The chain joins TRBV6-2 or TRBV6-3 to TRBJ2-1; the match to TRBD1 covers 10 bases. J was trimmed by 8 bases and V by 2 bases; bases with no gene match: 6. This CDR3 spans 15 amino acids. Germline V gene sequence: CDR1 MNHEY, CDR2 SVGEGT. The CDR3 spells CASSYPGQGEDEQFF. For the CDR3, the DNA is TGTGCCAGCAGTTACCCTGGACAGGGGGAGGATGAGCAGTTCTTC.

The CDR3 sequence is CSVDWDRVFDEQFF. The DNA for the CDR3 is TGCAGCGTTGATTGGGACAGGGTGTTTGATGAGCAGTTCTTC. The chain is built from TRBV29-1 and TRBJ2-1, with 9 bases lining up with TRBD1. The ends lost 3 bases at V and 8 bases at J; junction bases unmatched: 8. The germline CDR1 and CDR2 sequences are SQVTM and ANQGSEA. CDR3 size: 14 residues.

The chain carries TRBV30 and TRBJ1-6; no clear D gene. CDR1 GTSNPN and CDR2 SVGIG come from the germline V gene (reference sequence). The ends were cut back, 6 bases at V and 11 bases at J, with 17 bases in the middle. The CDR3 has 13 amino acids. The CDR3 protein is CACRGPDGTPLHF. In DNA form, the CDR3 reads TGTGCCTGCCGAGGCCCCGACGGGACACCCCTCCACTTT.

The chain is built from TRBV7-6 and TRBJ1-5; D is uncertain. Germline lookup yields CDR1 SGHVS and CDR2 FNYEAQ. Trimming took off 0 bases at V and 2 bases at J, with 5 bases between the two ends. This CDR3 contains 14 residues. The CDR3, as DNA: TGTGCCAGCAGCTTAGCAGGGCGCAATCAGCCCCAGCATTTT. It codes for CASSLAGRNQPQHF.

Here the CDR3 DNA reads TGTGCCAGCTCGAGAGACAGGGGTAGGCCCCAGCATTTT. It codes for CASSRDRGRPQHF. V usage is TRBV27 and J usage is TRBJ1-5, with 8 bases fitting TRBD1. CDR1 and CDR2 from the germline V gene are MNHEY and SMNVEV (reference sequence). V shed 8 bases, J shed 9 bases, and the junction held 9 bases outside the gene matches. The CDR3 spans 13 residues.

This chain links TRBV6-5 with TRBJ2-2; no clear D gene. V was clipped by 4 bases and J by 2 bases, with 5 bases between them. This CDR3 region has 13 residues. Germline V gene data show CDR1 as MNHEY and CDR2 as SVGAGI. Written as DNA, the CDR3 is TGTGCCAGCAGTTTATTAAACACCGGGGAGCTGTTTTTT. It is translated as CASSLLNTGELFF.

The genes are TRBV6-2 or TRBV6-3 and TRBJ1-2, with D maybe TRBD1 (6 bases). CDR1 and CDR2 (germline): MNHEY, SVGEGT. This CDR3 region has 14 residues. Trimming cost V 7 bases and J 5 bases, with 17 bases left between them. The CDR3 here is CASKTRQELYGYTF. The CDR3 region has the DNA TGTGCCAGCAAGACAAGACAGGAGCTATATGGCTACACCTTC.

This chain uses TRBV20-1 with TRBJ1-1, with a weak D call TRBD1 (6 bases). Between the trimmed V and J ends, which lost 3 bases and 4 bases, there was a span of 18 bases. The CDR3 is made up of 15 amino acids. The germline gives CDR1 DFQATT, CDR2 SNEGSKA (reference sequence). The CDR3 DNA reads TGCAGTGCTAGTCAGGGGTTACGGTCGACCACTGAAGCTTTCTTT. It is translated as CSASQGLRSTTEAFF.